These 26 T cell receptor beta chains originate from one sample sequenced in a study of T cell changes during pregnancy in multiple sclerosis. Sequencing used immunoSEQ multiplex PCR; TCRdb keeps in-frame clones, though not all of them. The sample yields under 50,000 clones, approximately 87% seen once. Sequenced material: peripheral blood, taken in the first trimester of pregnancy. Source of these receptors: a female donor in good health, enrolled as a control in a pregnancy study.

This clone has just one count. CDR3 bases: TGCAGCGTTGTGGACAGGGTACCGAACACTGAAGCTTTCTTT. It translates to CSVVDRVPNTEAFF. The chain carries TRBV29-1 and TRBJ1-1; 8 positions match TRBD1. Germline values: CDR1 SQVTM, CDR2 ANQGSEA. The CDR3 loop spans 14 amino acids. The junction had 5 bases not matched to a gene; V was cut back by 4 bases and J by 1 base.

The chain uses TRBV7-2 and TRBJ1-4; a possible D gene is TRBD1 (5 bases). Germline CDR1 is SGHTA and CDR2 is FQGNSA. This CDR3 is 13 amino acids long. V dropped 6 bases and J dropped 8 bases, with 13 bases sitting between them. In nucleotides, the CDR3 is TGTGCCAGCAGGCAGGGTGGTGTGGAAAAACTGTTTTTT. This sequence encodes CASRQGGVEKLFF.

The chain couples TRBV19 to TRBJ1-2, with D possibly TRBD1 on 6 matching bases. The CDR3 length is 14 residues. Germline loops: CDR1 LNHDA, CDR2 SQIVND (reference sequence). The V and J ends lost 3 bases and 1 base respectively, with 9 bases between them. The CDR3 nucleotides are TGTGCCAGTAGTATTGCAGGGGATAACTATGGCTACACCTTC. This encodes CASSIAGDNYGYTF. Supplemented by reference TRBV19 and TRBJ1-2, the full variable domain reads DGGITQSPKYLFRKEGQNVTLSCEQNLNHDAMYWYRQDPGQGLRLIYYSQIVNDFQKGDIAEGYSVSREKKESFPLTVTSAQKNPTAFYLCASSIAGDNYGYTFGSGTRLTVV.

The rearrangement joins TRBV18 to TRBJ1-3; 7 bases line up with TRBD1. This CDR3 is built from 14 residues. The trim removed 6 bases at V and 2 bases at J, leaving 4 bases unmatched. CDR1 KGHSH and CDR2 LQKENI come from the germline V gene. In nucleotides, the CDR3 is TGTGCCAGCTCGGGACAGACAACTGGAAACACCATATATTTT. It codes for CASSGQTTGNTIYF.

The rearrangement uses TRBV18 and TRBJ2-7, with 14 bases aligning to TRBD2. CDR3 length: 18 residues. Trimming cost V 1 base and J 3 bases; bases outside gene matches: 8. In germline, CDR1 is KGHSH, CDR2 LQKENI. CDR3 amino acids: CASSPRLAGGGILYEQYF. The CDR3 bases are TGTGCCAGCTCACCACGACTAGCGGGAGGGGGCATCCTCTACGAGCAGTACTTC.

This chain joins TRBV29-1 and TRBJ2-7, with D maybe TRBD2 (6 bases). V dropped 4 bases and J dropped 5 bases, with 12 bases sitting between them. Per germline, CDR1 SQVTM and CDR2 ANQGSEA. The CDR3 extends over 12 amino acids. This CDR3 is CSVGGGLDEQYF. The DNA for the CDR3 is TGCAGCGTTGGTGGAGGGTTAGACGAGCAGTACTTC.

The CDR3 loop reads CASRNPPYRDGTEAFF. The CDR3 DNA is TGCGCCAGCAGAAATCCCCCTTACAGGGATGGCACTGAAGCTTTCTTT. V and J are TRBV5-1 and TRBJ1-1; a possible D gene is TRBD1 (6 bases). The V end lost 5 bases, the J end lost 4 bases, and 21 bases lay between the germline ends. Germline V gives CDR1 SGHRS, CDR2 YFSETQ. The CDR3 consists of 16 residues.

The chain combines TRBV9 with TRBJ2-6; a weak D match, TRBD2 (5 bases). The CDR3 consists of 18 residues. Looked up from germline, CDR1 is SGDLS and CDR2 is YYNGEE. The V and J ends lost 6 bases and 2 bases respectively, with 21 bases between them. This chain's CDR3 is CASTPESPGVAGANVLTF. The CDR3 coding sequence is TGTGCCAGCACCCCAGAGTCCCCCGGGGTCGCTGGGGCCAACGTCCTGACTTTC. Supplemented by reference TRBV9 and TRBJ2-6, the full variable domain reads DSGVTQTPKHLITATGQRVTLRCSPRSGDLSVYWYQQSLDQGLQFLIQYYNGEERAKGNILERFSAQQFPDLHSELNLSSLELGDSALYFCASTPESPGVAGANVLTFGAGSRLTVL.

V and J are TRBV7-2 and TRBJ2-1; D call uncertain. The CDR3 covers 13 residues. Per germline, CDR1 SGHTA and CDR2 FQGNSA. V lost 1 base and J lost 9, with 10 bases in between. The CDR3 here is CASSLVRSGEQFF. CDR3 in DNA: TGTGCCAGCAGCTTAGTCAGGTCCGGTGAGCAGTTCTTC.

CDR3 sequence: CASSFASGLADTQYF. The CDR3 DNA reads TGTGCCAGCAGTTTTGCCTCCGGCCTAGCAGATACGCAGTATTTT. This chain uses TRBV6-6 with TRBJ2-3, with D unclear. The CDR3 runs 15 residues. CDR1 and CDR2 (germline): MNHNY, SVGAGI (reference sequence). The ends were cut back, 4 bases at V and 4 bases at J, with 15 bases in the middle.

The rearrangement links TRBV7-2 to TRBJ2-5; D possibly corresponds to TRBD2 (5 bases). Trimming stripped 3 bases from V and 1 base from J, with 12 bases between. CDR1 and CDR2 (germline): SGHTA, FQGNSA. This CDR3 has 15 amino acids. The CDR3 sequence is CASSFVSGIQETQYF. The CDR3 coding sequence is TGTGCCAGCAGCTTCGTAAGCGGAATCCAAGAGACCCAGTACTTC.

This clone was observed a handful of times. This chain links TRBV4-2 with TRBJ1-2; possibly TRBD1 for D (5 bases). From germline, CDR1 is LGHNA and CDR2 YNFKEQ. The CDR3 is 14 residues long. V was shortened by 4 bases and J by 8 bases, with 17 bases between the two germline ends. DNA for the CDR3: TGTGCCAGCAGCCTAAAAGCCAGGGAAGGAGGCTACACCTTC. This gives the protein CASSLKAREGGYTF.

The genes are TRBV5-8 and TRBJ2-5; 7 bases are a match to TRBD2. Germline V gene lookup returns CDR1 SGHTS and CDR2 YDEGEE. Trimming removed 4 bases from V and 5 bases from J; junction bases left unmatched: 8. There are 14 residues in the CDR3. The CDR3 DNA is TGTGCCAGCAGCGTCGGGGGGAGGTCGGAGACCCAGTACTTC. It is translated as CASSVGGRSETQYF.

The CDR3 region is CASSPRVAGGAETQYF. For the CDR3, the DNA is TGTGCCAGCAGCCCTAGGGTAGCGGGGGGCGCAGAGACCCAGTACTTC. The rearrangement links TRBV9 to TRBJ2-5; TRBD2 matches 10 bases. J gave up 4 bases and V 4 bases, and 10 bases lay outside the gene matches. The CDR3 sequence is 16 residues long. Germline V gene lookup returns CDR1 SGDLS and CDR2 YYNGEE.

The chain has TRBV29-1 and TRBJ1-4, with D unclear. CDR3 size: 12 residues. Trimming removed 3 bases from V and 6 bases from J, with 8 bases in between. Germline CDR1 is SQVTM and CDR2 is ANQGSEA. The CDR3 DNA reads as TGCAGCGTTGATGGTGGCTATGAAAAACTGTTTTTT. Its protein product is CSVDGGYEKLFF.

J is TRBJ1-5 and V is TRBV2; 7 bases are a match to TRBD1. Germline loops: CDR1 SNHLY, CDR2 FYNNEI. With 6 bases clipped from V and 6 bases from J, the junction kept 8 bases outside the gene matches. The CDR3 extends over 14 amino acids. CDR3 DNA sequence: TGTGCCAGCAGAGGGGGCTCAGGGGGTCAGCCCCAGCATTTT. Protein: CASRGGSGGQPQHF. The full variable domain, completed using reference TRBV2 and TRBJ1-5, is EPEVTQTPSHQVTQMGQEVILRCVPISNHLYFYWYRQILGQKVEFLVSFYNNEISEKSEIFDDQFSVERPDGSNFTLKIRSTKLEDSAMYFCASRGGSGGQPQHFGDGTRLSIL.

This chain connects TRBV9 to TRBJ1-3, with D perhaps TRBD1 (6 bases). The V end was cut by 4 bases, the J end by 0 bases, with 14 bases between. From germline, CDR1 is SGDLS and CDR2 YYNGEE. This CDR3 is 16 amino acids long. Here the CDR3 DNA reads TGTGCCAGCAGCACCAGACAGGACAACTCTGGAAACACCATATATTTT. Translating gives CASSTRQDNSGNTIYF.

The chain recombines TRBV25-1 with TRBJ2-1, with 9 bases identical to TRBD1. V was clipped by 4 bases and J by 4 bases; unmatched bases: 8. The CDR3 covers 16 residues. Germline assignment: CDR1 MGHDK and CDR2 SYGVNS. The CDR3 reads CASSATPGTGYNEQFF. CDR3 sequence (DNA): TGTGCCAGCAGTGCAACTCCCGGGACAGGGTACAATGAGCAGTTCTTC.

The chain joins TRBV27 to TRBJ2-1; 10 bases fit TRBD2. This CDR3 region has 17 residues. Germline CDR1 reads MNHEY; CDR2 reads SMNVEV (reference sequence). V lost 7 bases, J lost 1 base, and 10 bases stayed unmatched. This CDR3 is CASNNLAGARSYNEQFF. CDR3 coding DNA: TGTGCCAGCAATAACCTAGCGGGAGCAAGGTCCTACAATGAGCAGTTCTTC.

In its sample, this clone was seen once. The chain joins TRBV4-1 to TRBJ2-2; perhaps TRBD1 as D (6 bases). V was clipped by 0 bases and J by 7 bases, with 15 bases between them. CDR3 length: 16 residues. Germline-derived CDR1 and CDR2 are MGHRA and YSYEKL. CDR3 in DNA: TGCGCCAGCAGCCAAGAAATTGGGGGCGGAAGCGGGGAGCTGTTTTTT. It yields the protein CASSQEIGGGSGELFF.

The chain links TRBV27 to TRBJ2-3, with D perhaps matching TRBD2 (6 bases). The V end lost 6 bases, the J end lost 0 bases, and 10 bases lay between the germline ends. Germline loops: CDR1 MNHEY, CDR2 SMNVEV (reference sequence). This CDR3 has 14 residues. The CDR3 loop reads CASRLAESTDTQYF. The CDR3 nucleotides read TGTGCCAGCAGATTAGCGGAAAGCACAGATACGCAGTATTTT.

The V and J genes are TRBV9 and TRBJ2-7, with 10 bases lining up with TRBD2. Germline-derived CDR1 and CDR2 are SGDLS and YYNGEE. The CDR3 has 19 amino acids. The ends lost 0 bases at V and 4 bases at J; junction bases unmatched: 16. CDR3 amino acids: CASSVAEVAGGAYGYEQYF. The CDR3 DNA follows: TGTGCCAGCAGCGTAGCGGAGGTAGCGGGAGGTGCGTACGGATACGAGCAGTACTTC.

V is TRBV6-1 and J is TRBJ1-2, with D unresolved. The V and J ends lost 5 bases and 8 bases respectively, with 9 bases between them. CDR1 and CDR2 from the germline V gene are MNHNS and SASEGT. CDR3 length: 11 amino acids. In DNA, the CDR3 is TGTGCCAGCAGTCCCCCGGGGGGCTACACCTTC. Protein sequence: CASSPPGGYTF.

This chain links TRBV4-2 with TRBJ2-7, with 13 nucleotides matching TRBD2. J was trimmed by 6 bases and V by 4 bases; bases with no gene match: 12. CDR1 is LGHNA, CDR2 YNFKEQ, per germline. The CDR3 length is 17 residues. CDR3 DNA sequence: TGTGCCAGCAGCCTTACCGGGACTAGCGGGGTCCGGGGCGAGCAGTACTTC. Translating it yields CASSLTGTSGVRGEQYF.

This CDR3 is CASSESRTSHYNEQFF. The CDR3 DNA reads TGTGCCAGCAGTGAATCTCGGACTAGTCATTACAATGAGCAGTTCTTC. The rearrangement joins TRBV25-1 to TRBJ2-1; 7 bases are shared with TRBD2. Germline CDR1 is MGHDK and CDR2 is SYGVNS. With 1 base clipped from V and 4 bases from J, the junction kept 7 bases outside the gene matches. CDR3 length: 16 amino acids.

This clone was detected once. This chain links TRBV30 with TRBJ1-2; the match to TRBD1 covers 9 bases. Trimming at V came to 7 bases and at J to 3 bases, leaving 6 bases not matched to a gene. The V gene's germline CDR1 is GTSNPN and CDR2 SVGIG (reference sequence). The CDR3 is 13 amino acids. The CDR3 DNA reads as TGTGCCTATCGACAGGGGGGATACTATGGCTACACCTTC. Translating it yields CAYRQGGYYGYTF. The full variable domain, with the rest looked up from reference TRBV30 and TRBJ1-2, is SQTIHQWPATLVQPVGSPLSLECTVEGTSNPNLYWYRQAAGRGLQLLFYSVGIGQISSEVPQNLSASRPQDRQFILSSKKLLLSDSGFYLCAYRQGGYYGYTFGSGTRLTVV.